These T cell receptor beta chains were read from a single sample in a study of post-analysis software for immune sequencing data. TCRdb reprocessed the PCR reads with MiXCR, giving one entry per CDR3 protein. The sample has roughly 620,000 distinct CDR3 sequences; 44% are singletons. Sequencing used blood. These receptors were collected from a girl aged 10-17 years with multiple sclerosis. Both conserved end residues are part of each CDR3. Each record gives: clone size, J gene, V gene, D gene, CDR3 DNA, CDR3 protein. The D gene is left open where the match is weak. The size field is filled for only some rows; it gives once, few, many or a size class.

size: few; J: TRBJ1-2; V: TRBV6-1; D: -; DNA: TGTGCCAGCAGTGAAACTTCTAGGGACGGCTACACCTTC; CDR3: CASSETSRDGYTF
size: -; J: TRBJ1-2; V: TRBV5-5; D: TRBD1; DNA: TGTGCCAGCAACCTCGGGACAGGGGACTATGGCTACACCTTC; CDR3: CASNLGTGDYGYTF
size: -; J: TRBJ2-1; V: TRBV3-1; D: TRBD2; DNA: TGTGCCAGCAGCCTTGGGACTAACTACGATAACTATGAGCAGTTCTTC; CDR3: CASSLGTNYDNYEQFF
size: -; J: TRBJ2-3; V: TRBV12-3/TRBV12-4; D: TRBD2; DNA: TGTGCCAGCAGTTCCTGGACTAGCGGGAGAGCAGATATGCAATATTTT; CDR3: CASSSWTSGRADMQYF
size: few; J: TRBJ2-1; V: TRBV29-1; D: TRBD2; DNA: TGCAGCGTTAGCGGGAGGGCTTCAAATGAGCAGTTCTTC; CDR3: CSVSGRASNEQFF
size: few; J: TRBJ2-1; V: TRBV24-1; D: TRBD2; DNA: TGTGCCACCAGTGACGCCGGGACTAGCGGGAGGCGCTCCTACAATGAGCAGTTCTTC; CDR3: CATSDAGTSGRRSYNEQFF
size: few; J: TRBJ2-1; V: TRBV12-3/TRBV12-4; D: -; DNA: TGTGCCAGCAGCTCGGGACTCCGCAATGAGCAGTTCTTC; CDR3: CASSSGLRNEQFF
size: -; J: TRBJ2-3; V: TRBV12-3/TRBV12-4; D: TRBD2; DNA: TGTGCCAGCAGTCCCGGGACTAGCGGGAGAGGTACGCAGTATTTT; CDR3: CASSPGTSGRGTQYF
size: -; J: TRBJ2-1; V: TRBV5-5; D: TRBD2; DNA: TGTGCCAGCAGCGCCGGGACTAGCGGGGGATACAATGAGCAGTTCTTC; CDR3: CASSAGTSGGYNEQFF
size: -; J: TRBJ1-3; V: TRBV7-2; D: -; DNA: TGTGCCAGCACCTTCTGGGAGGCTGGAAACACCATATATTTT; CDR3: CASTFWEAGNTIYF
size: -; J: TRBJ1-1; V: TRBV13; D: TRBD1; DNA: TGTGCCAGCAGCTCTATGGGACAGACAACGAACACTGAAGCTTTCTTT; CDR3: CASSSMGQTTNTEAFF
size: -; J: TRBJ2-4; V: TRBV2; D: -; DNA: TGTGCCAGCAGAGTAGGGGGAGACATTCAGTACTTC; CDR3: CASRVGGDIQYF
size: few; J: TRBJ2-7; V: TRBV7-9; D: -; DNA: TGTGCCAGCAGATCCGGTGGGGACAACGAGCAGTACTTC; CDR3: CASRSGGDNEQYF
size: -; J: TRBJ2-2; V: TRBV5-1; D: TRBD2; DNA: TGCGCCAGCAGCACCGAAACTAGCGGGGACACCGGGGAGCTGTTTTTT; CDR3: CASSTETSGDTGELFF